These 17 T cell receptor beta chains were sequenced from one sample in a study of human thymus T cells. The repertoire was sequenced with immunoSEQ multiplex PCR; TCRdb's copy has only in-frame clones and lacks some. Among approximately 46,000 clones listed, 85% to 95% were seen once. The specimen was blood. These receptors all stem from a girl less than two years old with a congenital heart defect but otherwise immunologically healthy.

V is TRBV9 and J is TRBJ2-2, with a tentative D call TRBD1 (6 bases). Trimming shortened V by 0 bases and J by 0 bases, and 9 bases separated the two germline ends. Per germline, CDR1 SGDLS and CDR2 YYNGEE. This CDR3 comprises 16 residues. The CDR3 here is CASSVAGATNTGELFF. CDR3 bases: TGTGCCAGCAGCGTAGCAGGGGCCACGAACACCGGGGAGCTGTTTTTT.

V gene TRBV7-2 combines with J gene TRBJ2-7; D is undetermined. Deletions cut 1 base from V and 2 bases from J, with 9 bases between. The CDR3 runs to 14 residues. Per the germline V gene, CDR1 is SGHTA and CDR2 is FQGNSA. The CDR3 DNA sequence: TGTGCCAGCAGCTTAGAAATCATCGCCTACGAGCAGTACTTC. Protein sequence: CASSLEIIAYEQYF.

This clone was seen only a few times. V gene TRBV4-1 combines with J gene TRBJ2-3; TRBD2 agrees at 16 bases. This CDR3 has 19 residues. CDR1 MGHRA and CDR2 YSYEKL come from the germline V gene. Trimming removed 4 bases from V and 6 bases from J; junction bases left unmatched: 13. CDR3 region: CASSLGTSGRAGRVDTQYF. DNA for the CDR3: TGCGCCAGCAGCCTAGGGACTAGCGGGAGGGCTGGAAGAGTGGATACGCAGTATTTT.

This chain connects TRBV5-1 to TRBJ1-1; D not resolved. CDR1 and CDR2 from the germline V gene are SGHRS and YFSETQ. V dropped 5 bases and J dropped 4 bases, with 15 bases sitting between them. The CDR3 runs 14 residues. In nucleotides, the CDR3 is TGCGCCAGCAGAGCGGCCTCAAGCGGCACTGAAGCTTTCTTT. This translates into CASRAASSGTEAFF. Full variable domain (outside the CDR3, taken from reference TRBV5-1 and TRBJ1-1): KAGVTQTPRYLIKTRGQQVTLSCSPISGHRSVSWYQQTPGQGLQFLFEYFSETQRNKGNFPGRFSGRQFSNSRSEMNVSTLELGDSALYLCASRAASSGTEAFFGQGTRLTVV.

V is TRBV30 and J is TRBJ1-2; 8 nucleotides align to TRBD1. The CDR3 is 12 residues long. The junction had 0 bases not matched to a gene; V was cut back by 1 base and J by 5 bases. Germline V CDR1 and CDR2: GTSNPN, SVGIG (reference sequence). The CDR3 coding sequence is TGTGCCTGGAGTGGGACAGGGTATGGCTACACCTTC. It encodes CAWSGTGYGYTF.

The V gene is TRBV4-3, the J gene TRBJ2-1; D not certain. Germline CDR1 reads LGHNA; CDR2 reads YSLEER. V lost 0 bases and J 3 bases, leaving 9 bases between the germline ends. This CDR3 comprises 15 residues. The CDR3 sequence is CASSQDGVGYNEQFF. In DNA, the CDR3 is TGCGCCAGCAGCCAAGATGGGGTGGGCTACAATGAGCAGTTCTTC.

The sample holds a few counts of this clone. This chain uses TRBV4-2 with TRBJ2-1; possible D gene TRBD1, 6 bases. Germline loops: CDR1 LGHNA, CDR2 YNFKEQ. The CDR3 length is 14 residues. Trimming removed 1 base from V and 7 bases from J, with 11 bases in between. CDR3 loop: CASSQVGTLNEQFF. The CDR3 DNA reads TGTGCCAGCAGCCAAGTCGGGACACTTAATGAGCAGTTCTTC.

This sequence joins TRBV6-5 and TRBJ1-3; no clear D gene. The CDR3 covers 14 residues. Trimming pared 3 bases from V and 0 bases from J, leaving 6 bases between. Germline V gene data show CDR1 as MNHEY and CDR2 as SVGAGI. As DNA, the CDR3 is TGTGCCAGCAGTTATGCAGTCTCTGGAAACACCATATATTTT. Amino acid sequence: CASSYAVSGNTIYF.

This chain joins TRBV19 and TRBJ2-2; D possibly corresponds to TRBD2 (5 bases). Germline V gives CDR1 LNHDA, CDR2 SQIVND (reference sequence). V was shortened by 4 bases and J by 0 bases, with 9 bases between the two germline ends. This CDR3 is built from 15 residues. CDR3 sequence: CASSTSPPNTGELFF. CDR3 coding DNA: TGTGCCAGTAGTACTAGCCCACCGAACACCGGGGAGCTGTTTTTT.

The chain recombines TRBV19 with TRBJ2-1; a weak D match, TRBD2 (6 bases). The germline V gene encodes CDR1 LNHDA and CDR2 SQIVND (reference sequence). The CDR3 spans 13 residues. Trimming pared 7 bases from V and 4 bases from J, leaving 11 bases between. CDR3 in amino acids: CASNVAGYNEQFF. CDR3 coding DNA: TGTGCCAGTAACGTTGCGGGGTACAATGAGCAGTTCTTC.

The CDR3 region has the DNA TGTGCCAGCAGCCCCGGGGGGGGGCGAAGCAATCAGCCCCAGCATTTT. Translating it yields CASSPGGGRSNQPQHF. The V call is TRBV9, the J call TRBJ1-5; TRBD1 might be the D (6 bases). The CDR3 has 16 amino acids. Germline V CDR1 and CDR2: SGDLS, YYNGEE. Deletions cut 4 bases from V and 1 base from J, with 15 bases between.

The J gene is TRBJ2-1, the V gene TRBV20-1; no clear D gene. V lost 6 bases and J lost 4, with 4 bases in between. The CDR3 loop spans 10 amino acids. Per germline, CDR1 DFQATT and CDR2 SNEGSKA (reference sequence). The CDR3 DNA follows: TGCAGTGCGGATTACAATGAGCAGTTCTTC. This sequence encodes CSADYNEQFF.

The V call is TRBV5-3, the J call TRBJ2-5; 7 bases agree with TRBD2. Being an ORF, TRBV5-3 has a function that is uncertain. The CDR3 sequence is 17 residues long. With V trimmed by 3 bases and J by 5 bases, 16 bases remained unmatched. The chain's CDR3 is CARSSGPPGTIDETQYF. CDR3 DNA: TGTGCCAGAAGCTCGGGGCCCCCGGGGACTATCGACGAGACCCAGTACTTC.

This chain connects TRBV6-5 to TRBJ1-5, with D perhaps matching TRBD1 (5 bases). V was shortened by 0 bases and J by 9 bases, with 12 bases between the two germline ends. CDR3 length: 14 residues. Germline CDR1 MNHEY, CDR2 SVGAGI. CDR3 protein: CASSYSGTGGPQHF. The CDR3 coding sequence is TGTGCCAGCAGTTACTCGGGGACGGGAGGGCCCCAGCATTTT.

The chain combines TRBV19 with TRBJ1-5; D call uncertain. V shed 5 bases and J shed 5 bases, with 10 bases lying between them. This CDR3 region has 13 residues. The germline CDR1 and CDR2 sequences are LNHDA and SQIVND (reference sequence). In nucleotides, the CDR3 is TGTGCCAGTAGTGTCCTGCGTGATCAGCCCCAGCATTTT. It specifies CASSVLRDQPQHF.

V gene TRBV15 combines with J gene TRBJ1-2, with D perhaps TRBD1 (6 bases). CDR3 length equals 17 residues. Germline V CDR1 and CDR2: LNHNV, YYDKDF (reference sequence). V lost 5 bases, J lost 2 bases, and 21 bases lay in between. This CDR3 reads CATSGRGGTSPNYGYTF. The CDR3 DNA follows: TGTGCCACCAGCGGAAGGGGGGGTACCTCTCCAAACTATGGCTACACCTTC. Based on the CDR3 plus reference TRBV15 and TRBJ1-2, the full variable domain is DAMVIQNPRYQVTQFGKPVTLSCSQTLNHNVMYWYQQKSSQAPKLLFHYYDKDFNNEADTPDNFQSRRPNTSFCFLDIRSPGLGDTAMYLCATSGRGGTSPNYGYTFGSGTRLTVV.

The rearrangement joins TRBV2 to TRBJ2-5; maybe TRBD1 (5 bases). CDR1 and CDR2 (germline): SNHLY, FYNNEI. V lost 2 bases, J lost 5 bases, and 9 bases lay in between. CDR3 size: 13 residues. CDR3 region: CASSEQGWETQYF. The CDR3, as DNA: TGTGCCAGCAGTGAACAGGGTTGGGAGACCCAGTACTTC. The entire variable domain, with the rest obtained from reference TRBV2 and TRBJ2-5, is as follows: EPEVTQTPSHQVTQMGQEVILRCVPISNHLYFYWYRQILGQKVEFLVSFYNNEISEKSEIFDDQFSVERPDGSNFTLKIRSTKLEDSAMYFCASSEQGWETQYFGPGTRLLVL.